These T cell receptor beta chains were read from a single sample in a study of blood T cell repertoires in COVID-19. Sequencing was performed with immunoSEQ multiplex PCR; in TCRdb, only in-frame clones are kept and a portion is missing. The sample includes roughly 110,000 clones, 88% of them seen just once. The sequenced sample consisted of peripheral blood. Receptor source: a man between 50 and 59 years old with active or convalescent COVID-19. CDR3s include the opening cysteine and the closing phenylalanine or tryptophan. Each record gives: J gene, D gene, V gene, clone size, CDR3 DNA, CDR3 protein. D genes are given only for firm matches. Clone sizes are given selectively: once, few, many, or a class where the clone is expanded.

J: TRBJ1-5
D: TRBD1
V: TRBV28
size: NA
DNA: TGTGCCAGCATTCCCGGCCAGGGACAGATTAGCAATCAGCCCCAGCATTTT
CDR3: CASIPGQGQISNQPQHF

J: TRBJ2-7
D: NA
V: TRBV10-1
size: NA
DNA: TGCGCCAGCAGTGGTAGCTCATTTAGTAGCATGGACGAGCAGTACTTC
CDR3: CASSGSSFSSMDEQYF

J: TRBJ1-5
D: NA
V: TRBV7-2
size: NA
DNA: TGTGCCAGCAGCTCAGATAGCAATCAGCCCCAGCATTTT
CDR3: CASSSDSNQPQHF

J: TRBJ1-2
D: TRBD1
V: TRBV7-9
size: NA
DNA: TGTGCCAGCAGCCGGACAGGGCGCGGCTATGGCTACACCTTC
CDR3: CASSRTGRGYGYTF

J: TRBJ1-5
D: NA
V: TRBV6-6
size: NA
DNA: TGTGCCAGCAGTTTTCCGGGAGCGCATCAGCCCCAGCATTTT
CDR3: CASSFPGAHQPQHF

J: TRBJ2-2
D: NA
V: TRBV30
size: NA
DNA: TGTGCCTGGAGTCCTGACTTACATGTTGGGGAGCTGTTTTTT
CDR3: CAWSPDLHVGELFF

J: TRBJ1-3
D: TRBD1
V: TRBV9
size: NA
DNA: TGTGCCAGCAGGGGACAGGGATCTGGAAACACCATATATTTT
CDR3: CASRGQGSGNTIYF

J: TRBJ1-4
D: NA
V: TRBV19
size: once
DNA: TGTGCCAGTAGTGGCGACAGGAGGTTTGCAACTAATGAAAAACTGTTTTTT
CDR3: CASSGDRRFATNEKLFF

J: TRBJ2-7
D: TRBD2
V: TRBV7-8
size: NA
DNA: TGTGCCAGCAGCCAGACTAGCGGGGTAACCTACGAGCAGTACTTC
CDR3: CASSQTSGVTYEQYF

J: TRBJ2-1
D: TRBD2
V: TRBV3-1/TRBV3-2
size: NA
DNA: TGTGCCAGCAGCCACCACCCCGGGACTAGCGTGACTAGCTCCTACAATGAGCAGTTCTTC
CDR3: CASSHHPGTSVTSSYNEQFF

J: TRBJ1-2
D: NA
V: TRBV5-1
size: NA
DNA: TGCGCCAGCAGCTTGGTCGGGGGGTTTCTCTCTGGCTACACCTTC
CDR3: CASSLVGGFLSGYTF

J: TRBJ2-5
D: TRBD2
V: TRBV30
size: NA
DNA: TGTGCCTGGAGTTCCCGGGGAATCAGCGGGACTAGAGAGACCCAGTACTTC
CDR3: CAWSSRGISGTRETQYF

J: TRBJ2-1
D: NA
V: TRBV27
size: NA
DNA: TGTGCCAGCAGTTTGGACGACAGCTCCTACAATGAGCAGTTCTTC
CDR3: CASSLDDSSYNEQFF

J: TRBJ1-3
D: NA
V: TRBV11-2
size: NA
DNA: TGTGCCAGCGGCCCGATAATTTTCTCTGGAAACACCATATATTTT
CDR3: CASGPIIFSGNTIYF

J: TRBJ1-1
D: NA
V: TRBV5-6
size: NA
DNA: TGTGCCAGCAGCTTGGGGCGCGGGGGGAACACTGAAGCTTTCTTT
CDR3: CASSLGRGGNTEAFF

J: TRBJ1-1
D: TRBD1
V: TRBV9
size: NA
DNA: TGTGCCAGCAGCGTAGCAACAGGGGGCAACACTGAAGCTTTCTTT
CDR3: CASSVATGGNTEAFF

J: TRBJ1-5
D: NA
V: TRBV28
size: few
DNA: TGTGCCAGCAGCTCTGGGGGGAGGAATCAGCCCCAGCATTTT
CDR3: CASSSGGRNQPQHF

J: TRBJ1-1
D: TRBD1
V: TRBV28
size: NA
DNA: TGTGCCAGCAGTCCCGTTGGGGCAGGGGGTTTGGTGACTGAAGCTTTCTTT
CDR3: CASSPVGAGGLVTEAFF